The table lists the clone carrying this T cell receptor (beta chain) with a few counts. Its antigen remains unidentified. They built TCR cDNA with 5'RACE template switching, a step that put in a universal primer site and UMIs. TCRdb processed the 5' RACE reads anew with MiXCR; each CDR3 protein has one entry. Among 500,000 to 650,000 distinct CDR3 sequences listed, about 17% were seen once. The data were taken from a study of T cells after yellow fever vaccination. Whole-study results and caveats: Abundant bulk-derived clonotypes could contaminate FACS-sorted repertoires.

The CDR3 covers 14 residues. Deletions cut 4 bases from V and 1 base from J, with 11 bases between. Germline V gene data show CDR1 as SGHRS and CDR2 as YFSETQ. This TCR came from a young man who received the YFV17D yellow fever vaccine. The V gene is TRBV5-1, the J gene TRBJ1-1; tentatively, D is TRBD1 (5 bases). The sequences come from PBMCs, collected 5 to 6 days after the first yellow fever vaccination. The CDR3 spells CASSDPGRNTEAFF. The DNA for the CDR3 is TGCGCCAGCAGCGATCCGGGACGGAACACTGAAGCTTTCTTT.